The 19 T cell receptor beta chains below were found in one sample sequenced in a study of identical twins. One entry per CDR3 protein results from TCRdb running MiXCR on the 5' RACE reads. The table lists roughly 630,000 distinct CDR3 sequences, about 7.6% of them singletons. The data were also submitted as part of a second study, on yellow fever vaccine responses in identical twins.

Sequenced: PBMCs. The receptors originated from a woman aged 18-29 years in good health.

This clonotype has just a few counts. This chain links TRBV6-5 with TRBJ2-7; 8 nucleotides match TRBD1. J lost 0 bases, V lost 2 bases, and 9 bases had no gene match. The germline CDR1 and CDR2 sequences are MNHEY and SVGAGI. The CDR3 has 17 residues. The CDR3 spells CASSYTLGQGNSYEQYF. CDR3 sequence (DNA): TGTGCCAGCAGTTACACCCTAGGACAGGGAAACTCCTACGAGCAGTACTTC.

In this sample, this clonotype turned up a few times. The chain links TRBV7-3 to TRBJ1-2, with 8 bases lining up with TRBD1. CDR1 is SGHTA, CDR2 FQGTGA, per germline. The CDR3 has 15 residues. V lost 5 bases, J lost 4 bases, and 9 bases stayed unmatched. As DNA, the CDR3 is TGTGCCAGCAGCCTCCGCCCCGACAGGGGCTATGGCTACACCTTC. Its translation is CASSLRPDRGYGYTF.

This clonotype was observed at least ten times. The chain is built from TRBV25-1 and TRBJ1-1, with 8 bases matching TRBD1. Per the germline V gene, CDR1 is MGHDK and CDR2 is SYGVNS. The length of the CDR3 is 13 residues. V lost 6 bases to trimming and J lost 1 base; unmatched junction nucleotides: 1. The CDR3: CASRGQGNTEAFF. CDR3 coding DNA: TGTGCCAGCAGAGGACAGGGGAACACTGAAGCTTTCTTT.

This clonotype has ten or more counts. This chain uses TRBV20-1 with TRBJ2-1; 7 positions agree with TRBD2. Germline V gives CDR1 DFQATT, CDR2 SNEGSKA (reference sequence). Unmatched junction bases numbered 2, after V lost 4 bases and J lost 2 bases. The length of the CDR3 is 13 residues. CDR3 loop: CSATAGTYNEQFF. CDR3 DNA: TGCAGTGCTACAGCGGGGACCTACAATGAGCAGTTCTTC.

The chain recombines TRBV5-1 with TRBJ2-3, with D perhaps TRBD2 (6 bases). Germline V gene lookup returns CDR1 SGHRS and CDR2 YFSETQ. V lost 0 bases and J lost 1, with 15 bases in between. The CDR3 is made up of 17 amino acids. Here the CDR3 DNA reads TGCGCCAGCAGCTTGGCCGTTAGCGGATACCGCACAGATACGCAGTATTTT. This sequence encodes CASSLAVSGYRTDTQYF.

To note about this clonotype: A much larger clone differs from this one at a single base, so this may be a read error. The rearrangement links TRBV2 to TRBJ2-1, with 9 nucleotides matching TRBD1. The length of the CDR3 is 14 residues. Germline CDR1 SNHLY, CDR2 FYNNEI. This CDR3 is CPSSPGQGNNEQFF. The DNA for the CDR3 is TGTCCCAGCAGTCCCGGACAGGGGAACAATGAGCAGTTCTTC.

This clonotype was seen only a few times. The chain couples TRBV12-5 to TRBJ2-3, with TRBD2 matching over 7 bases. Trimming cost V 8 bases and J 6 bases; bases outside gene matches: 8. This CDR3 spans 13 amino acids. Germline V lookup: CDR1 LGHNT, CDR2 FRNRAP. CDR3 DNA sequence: TGTGCTAGTAAAGGCGGGAGCTTTGATACGCAGTATTTT. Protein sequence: CASKGGSFDTQYF.

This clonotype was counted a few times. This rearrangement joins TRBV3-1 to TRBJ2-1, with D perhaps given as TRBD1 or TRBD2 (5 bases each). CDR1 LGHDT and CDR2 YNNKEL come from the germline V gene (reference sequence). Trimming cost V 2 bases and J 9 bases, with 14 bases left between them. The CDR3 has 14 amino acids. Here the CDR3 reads CASSQLTARGEQFF. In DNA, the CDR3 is TGTGCCAGCAGCCAATTGACAGCCCGGGGTGAGCAGTTCTTC.

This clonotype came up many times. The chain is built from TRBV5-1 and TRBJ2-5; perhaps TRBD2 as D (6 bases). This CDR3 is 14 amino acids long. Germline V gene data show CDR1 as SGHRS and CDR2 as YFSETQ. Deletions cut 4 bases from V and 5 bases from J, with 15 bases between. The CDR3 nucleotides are TGCGCCAGCAGCACGGGACTTGAGCGGGAGACCCAGTACTTC. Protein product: CASSTGLERETQYF. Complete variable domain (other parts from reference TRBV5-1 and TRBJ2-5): KAGVTQTPRYLIKTRGQQVTLSCSPISGHRSVSWYQQTPGQGLQFLFEYFSETQRNKGNFPGRFSGRQFSNSRSEMNVSTLELGDSALYLCASSTGLERETQYFGPGTRLLVL.

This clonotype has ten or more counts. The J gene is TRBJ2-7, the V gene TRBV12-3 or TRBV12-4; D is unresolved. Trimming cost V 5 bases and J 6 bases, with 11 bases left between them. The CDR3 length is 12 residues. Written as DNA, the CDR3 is TGTGCCAGCAGTCCCAAGGGATCCGAGCAGTACTTC. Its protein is CASSPKGSEQYF.

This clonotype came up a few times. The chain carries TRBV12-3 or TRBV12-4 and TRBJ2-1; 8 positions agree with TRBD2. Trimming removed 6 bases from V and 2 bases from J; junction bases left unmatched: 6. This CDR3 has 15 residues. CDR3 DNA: TGTGCCAGCAGCCCCTTCGGGAGGGCCTACAATGAGCAGTTCTTC. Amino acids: CASSPFGRAYNEQFF.

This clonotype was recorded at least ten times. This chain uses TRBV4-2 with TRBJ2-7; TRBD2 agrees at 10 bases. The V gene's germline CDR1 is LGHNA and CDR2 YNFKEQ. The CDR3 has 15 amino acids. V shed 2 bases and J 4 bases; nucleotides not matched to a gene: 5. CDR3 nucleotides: TGTGCCAGCAGCCAACTAGCGGGAGAGTGGTACGAGCAGTACTTC. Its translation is CASSQLAGEWYEQYF.

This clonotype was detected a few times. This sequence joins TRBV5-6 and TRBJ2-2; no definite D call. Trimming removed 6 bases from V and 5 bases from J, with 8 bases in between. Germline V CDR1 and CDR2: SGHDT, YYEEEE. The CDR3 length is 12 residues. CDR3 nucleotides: TGTGCCAGCACCTGGGCGACCGGGGAGCTGTTTTTT. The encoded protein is CASTWATGELFF.

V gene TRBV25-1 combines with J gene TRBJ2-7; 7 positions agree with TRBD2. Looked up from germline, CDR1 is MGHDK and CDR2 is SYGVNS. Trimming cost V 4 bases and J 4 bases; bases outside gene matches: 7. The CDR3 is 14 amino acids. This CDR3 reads CASSGGGYRYEQYF. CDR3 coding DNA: TGTGCCAGCAGTGGGGGAGGGTATCGTTACGAGCAGTACTTC.

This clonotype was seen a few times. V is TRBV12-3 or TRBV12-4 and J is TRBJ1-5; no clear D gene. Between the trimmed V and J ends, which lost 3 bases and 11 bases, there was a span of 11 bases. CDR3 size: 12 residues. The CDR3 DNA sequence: TGTGCCAGCAGTTTCTCCGTGGATTCCCAGCATTTT. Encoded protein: CASSFSVDSQHF.

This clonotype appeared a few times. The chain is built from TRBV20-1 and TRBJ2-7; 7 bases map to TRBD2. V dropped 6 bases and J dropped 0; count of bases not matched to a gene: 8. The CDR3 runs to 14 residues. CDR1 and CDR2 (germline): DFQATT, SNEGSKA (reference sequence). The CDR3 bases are TGCAGTGCCGGGGGAAGGACTAGCTCCTACGAGCAGTACGTC. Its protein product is CSAGGRTSSYEQYV.

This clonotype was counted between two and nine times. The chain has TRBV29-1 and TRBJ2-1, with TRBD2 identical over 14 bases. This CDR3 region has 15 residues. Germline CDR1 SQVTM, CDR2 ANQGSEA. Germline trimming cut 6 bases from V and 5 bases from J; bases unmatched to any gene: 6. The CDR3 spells CSVRLAGGPHNEQFF. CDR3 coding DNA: TGCAGCGTAAGACTAGCGGGAGGGCCCCACAATGAGCAGTTCTTC.

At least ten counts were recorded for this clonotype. This CDR3 reads CASTSGTALYEQYF. The CDR3 DNA sequence: TGTGCCAGCACCTCCGGGACAGCCCTCTACGAGCAGTACTTC. This rearrangement joins TRBV6-1 to TRBJ2-7; TRBD1 matches 7 bases. There are 14 residues in the CDR3. Germline CDR1 reads MNHNS; CDR2 reads SASEGT. With V trimmed by 7 bases and J by 3 bases, 9 bases remained unmatched.

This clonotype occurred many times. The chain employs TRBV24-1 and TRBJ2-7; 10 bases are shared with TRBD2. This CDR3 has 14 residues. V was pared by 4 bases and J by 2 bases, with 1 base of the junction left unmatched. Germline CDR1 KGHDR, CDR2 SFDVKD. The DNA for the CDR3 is TGTGCCACCAGTGAAAGCGGGAGGGCCTACGAGCAGTACTTC. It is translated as CATSESGRAYEQYF.